One sample yielded the 32 T cell receptor beta chains listed below, sequenced in a study of T cell repertoires in cytomegalovirus infection (dated by TCRdb to the late 2010s). For sequencing, an Illumina HiSeq 1500 was employed. TCRdb passed the public sequencing reads through fastp at Q25 and MiXCR, retaining productive beta sequences. Under each unique CDR3 protein, matching rows form one entry showing the most common genes and DNA. Within this sample are roughly 920,000 distinct CDR3 sequences, with under 40% of them counted one time only. The ten largest clones capture 13% of the sample. Read against the paper, the sample's treatment or condition label means: in vitro stimulation with specific CMV peptide epitopes to enrich CMV-specific T cells. These receptors have no identified antigens. The specimen comprised cultured CD8+ T cells from PBMCs, sampled from culture after CMV antigen stimulation. These TCRs come from a human donor in good health (CMV status not recorded). Some clones in this sample may be carry-over from other donors' samples.

This chain joins TRBV14 and TRBJ2-5; D perhaps matches TRBD1 (6 bases). The CDR3 extends over 15 amino acids. V was clipped by 5 bases and J by 4 bases, with 17 bases between them. Germline loops: CDR1 SGHDN, CDR2 FVKESK. DNA for the CDR3: TGTGCCAGCAGCTCAAGGGCAGGGGCTAGAGAGACCCAGTACTTC. This translates into CASSSRAGARETQYF. The entire variable domain, with the rest obtained from reference TRBV14 and TRBJ2-5, is as follows: EAGVTQFPSHSVIEKGQTVTLRCDPISGHDNLYWYRRVMGKEIKFLLHFVKESKQDESGMPNNRFLAERTGGTYSTLKVQPAELEDSGVYFCASSSRAGARETQYFGPGTRLLVL.

The chain is built from TRBV3-1 and TRBJ2-1, with D maybe TRBD2 (6 bases). The CDR3 is 16 residues long. The ends were cut back, 4 bases at V and 7 bases at J, with 20 bases in the middle. CDR1 and CDR2 (germline): LGHDT, YNNKEL (reference sequence). CDR3 amino acids: CASSLEGGMLGNEQFF. The CDR3 DNA sequence: TGTGCCAGCAGCCTGGAGGGCGGTATGCTGGGAAATGAGCAGTTCTTC.

This clonotype was counted only a few times. The V gene is TRBV11-2, the J gene TRBJ2-5; TRBD2 agrees at 9 bases. The ends lost 7 bases at V and 2 bases at J; junction bases unmatched: 5. Germline V gives CDR1 SGHAT, CDR2 FQNNGV. The CDR3 length is 14 residues. Here the CDR3 reads CASNERGAQETQYF. CDR3 sequence (DNA): TGTGCCAGCAATGAGCGGGGGGCACAAGAGACCCAGTACTTC.

This clonotype was counted many times. The chain is built from TRBV5-1 and TRBJ1-2; D unresolved. The V end lost 4 bases, the J end lost 4 bases, and 11 bases lay between the germline ends. Germline CDR1 SGHRS, CDR2 YFSETQ. CDR3 size: 13 residues. In DNA form, the CDR3 reads TGCGCCAGCAGCACGGACCTGTTCTATGGCTACACCTTC. This codes for CASSTDLFYGYTF.

The chain combines TRBV19 with TRBJ2-7; D remains ambiguous. CDR1 and CDR2 (germline): LNHDA, SQIVND (reference sequence). The V end lost 5 bases, the J end lost 4 bases, and 12 bases lay between the germline ends. The CDR3 is 13 amino acids. CDR3 nucleotides: TGTGCCAGTAGTGAGGCAGATGGATACGAGCAGTACTTC. Translated, it gives CASSEADGYEQYF.

The chain carries TRBV19 and TRBJ1-2; D gene unclear. The V and J ends lost 10 bases and 2 bases respectively, with 14 bases between them. CDR3 length: 13 residues. Germline V lookup: CDR1 LNHDA, CDR2 SQIVND (reference sequence). The CDR3 nucleotides read TGTGCCACCTTCGCTTTGGCCAACTATGGCTACACCTTC. Encoded protein: CATFALANYGYTF.

This chain uses TRBV20-1 with TRBJ2-1, with D possibly being TRBD2 (7 bases). Germline V gene lookup returns CDR1 DFQATT and CDR2 SNEGSKA (reference sequence). This CDR3 is built from 15 residues. The germline V and J ends were trimmed by 5 bases and 4 bases, with 18 bases remaining between them. CDR3 protein: CSAGGVRGPYNEQFF. The CDR3 DNA sequence: TGCAGTGCTGGGGGTGTGCGGGGGCCTTACAATGAGCAGTTCTTC.

The sample holds one count of this clonotype. The V and J genes are TRBV6-8 and TRBJ1-2; 11 positions agree with TRBD1. The germline V gene has CDR1 MNHGY and CDR2 SAAAGT. The CDR3 consists of 16 residues. Trimming cost V 5 bases and J 7 bases; bases outside gene matches: 12. DNA of the CDR3: TGTGCCAGCAGTAGCCTTGGACAGGGGGCGCGAGTTGGCTACACCTTC. Translating gives CASSSLGQGARVGYTF.

V and J are TRBV6-6 and TRBJ1-1, with TRBD1 identical over 10 bases. V shed 2 bases, J shed 1 base, and the junction held 7 bases outside the gene matches. CDR1 and CDR2 from the germline V gene are MNHNY and SVGAGI (reference sequence). The CDR3 runs 17 residues. The CDR3 reads CASSYPRTGGKNTEAFF. The DNA for the CDR3 is TGTGCCAGCAGTTACCCTAGGACAGGGGGAAAGAACACTGAAGCTTTCTTT.

This clonotype was observed a few times. The chain has TRBV6-5 and TRBJ1-1, with D maybe TRBD1 (6 bases). There are 15 residues in the CDR3. The V end lost 0 bases, the J end lost 4 bases, and 12 bases lay between the germline ends. Looked up from germline, CDR1 is MNHEY and CDR2 is SVGAGI. CDR3 loop: CASSYSGGPTTEAFF. In nucleotides, the CDR3 is TGTGCCAGCAGTTACTCGGGGGGCCCGACCACTGAAGCTTTCTTT.

This clonotype was seen only a few times. J is TRBJ1-5 and V is TRBV6-1; no clear D. The CDR3 has 15 amino acids. The ends were cut back, 3 bases at V and 0 bases at J, with 9 bases in the middle. The V gene's germline CDR1 is MNHNS and CDR2 SASEGT. The CDR3 coding sequence is TGTGCCAGCAGTGATATGGATTATAGCAATCAGCCCCAGCATTTT. Its translation: CASSDMDYSNQPQHF.

This clonotype was seen a few times. The gene calls are TRBV7-3 and TRBJ2-2; TRBD2 is a possible D gene (6 bases). Trimming removed 2 bases at V and 2 bases at J, with 12 bases between. Looked up from germline, CDR1 is SGHTA and CDR2 is FQGTGA. CDR3 length: 16 amino acids. CDR3 DNA: TGTGCCAGCAGCTTAGAGGCGGGGATTAACACCGGGGAGCTGTTTTTT. Its protein product is CASSLEAGINTGELFF.

This clonotype appeared a few times. J is TRBJ1-5 and V is TRBV2, with D uncertain. The CDR3 sequence is 13 residues long. Germline CDR1 and CDR2: SNHLY and FYNNEI. The V end was cut by 2 bases, the J end by 5 bases, with 7 bases between. CDR3 amino acids: CASSEISHQPQHF. CDR3 nucleotide sequence: TGTGCCAGCAGTGAAATATCACATCAGCCCCAGCATTTT.

This rearrangement joins TRBV3-1 to TRBJ1-2, with a possible D match to TRBD1 (5 bases). This CDR3 is built from 15 residues. The V end was cut by 0 bases, the J end by 3 bases, with 11 bases between. CDR1 and CDR2 from the germline V gene are LGHDT and YNNKEL (reference sequence). CDR3: CASSQDRGADYGYTF. The DNA for the CDR3 is TGTGCCAGCAGCCAAGATAGAGGGGCTGACTATGGCTACACCTTC.

The CDR3 region is CATTEDRNIANIQYF. The CDR3 region has the DNA TGTGCCACCACCGAGGACAGGAATATAGCCAACATTCAGTACTTC. V gene TRBV15 combines with J gene TRBJ2-4; 7 bases align to TRBD1. With 7 bases clipped from V and 7 bases from J, the junction kept 13 bases outside the gene matches. This CDR3 comprises 15 residues. The germline CDR1 and CDR2 sequences are LNHNV and YYDKDF (reference sequence).

This clonotype has ten or more counts. The chain uses TRBV7-6 and TRBJ2-7; D is perhaps TRBD1 or TRBD2 (6 bases each). Trimming removed 1 base from V and 6 bases from J, with 16 bases in between. The CDR3 is 15 amino acids. CDR1 and CDR2 (germline): SGHVS, FNYEAQ. In DNA, the CDR3 is TGTGCCAGCAGCTTAGTTGCAGCCGGAGGGGGCGAGCAGTACTTC. This codes for CASSLVAAGGGEQYF.

This clonotype was observed a few times. The chain couples TRBV19 to TRBJ2-3; 9 bases are a match to TRBD1. The germline V gene encodes CDR1 LNHDA and CDR2 SQIVND (reference sequence). This CDR3 is built from 19 residues. The V segment lost 5 bases and the J segment 1 base; nucleotides outside the gene matches: 16. Here the CDR3 DNA reads TGTGCCAGTAGTCCAATACGGGACAGGGTATTTACTCGCACAGATACGCAGTATTTT. It is translated as CASSPIRDRVFTRTDTQYF. The full variable domain, its missing parts supplied by reference TRBV19 and TRBJ2-3, is DGGITQSPKYLFRKEGQNVTLSCEQNLNHDAMYWYRQDPGQGLRLIYYSQIVNDFQKGDIAEGYSVSREKKESFPLTVTSAQKNPTAFYLCASSPIRDRVFTRTDTQYFGPGTRLTVL.

This clonotype was counted between two and nine times. This rearrangement joins TRBV6-2 or TRBV6-3 to TRBJ2-7; TRBD2 matches 7 bases. The germline gives CDR1 MNHEY, CDR2 SVGEGT. The V gene end was trimmed by 8 bases and the J gene end by 6 bases; junction bases not matched to a gene: 10. This CDR3 has 13 amino acids. The CDR3 sequence is CASGLGGFSEQYV. Here the CDR3 DNA reads TGTGCCAGCGGACTCGGGGGGTTCTCCGAGCAGTACGTC.

There are a few counts of this clonotype. The chain recombines TRBV19 with TRBJ2-3; D is uncertain. The V gene's germline CDR1 is LNHDA and CDR2 SQIVND (reference sequence). The CDR3 spans 15 residues. V was trimmed by 6 bases and J by 2 bases, leaving 15 bases between them. The CDR3 DNA sequence: TGTGCCAGTAGACCGGACGGATTAATCACAGATACGCAGTATTTT. Protein sequence: CASRPDGLITDTQYF.

In its sample, this clonotype was seen many times. CDR3 in DNA: TGTGCCAGCAGCTTCGACAGGGGTTTAGCAGATACGCAGTATTTT. Translated, it gives CASSFDRGLADTQYF. The chain combines TRBV7-8 with TRBJ2-3; 8 bases are a match to TRBD1. With V trimmed by 3 bases and J by 4 bases, 6 bases remained unmatched. CDR1 and CDR2 from the germline V gene are SGHVS and FQNEAQ. The CDR3 is made up of 15 amino acids.

The chain couples TRBV7-9 to TRBJ2-2; 11 bases align to TRBD1. This CDR3 is built from 18 residues. Looked up from germline, CDR1 is SEHNR and CDR2 is FQNEAQ (reference sequence). The junction had 7 bases not matched to a gene; V was cut back by 3 bases and J by 1 base. The CDR3 loop reads CASSFGQGAAENTGELFF. As DNA, the CDR3 is TGTGCCAGCAGCTTCGGACAGGGGGCAGCCGAGAACACCGGGGAGCTGTTTTTT. Drawing the rest from reference TRBV7-9 and TRBJ2-2, the complete variable domain is DTGVSQNPRHKITKRGQNVTFRCDPISEHNRLYWYRQTLGQGPEFLTYFQNEAQLEKSRLLSDRFSAERPKGSFSTLEIQRTEQGDSAMYLCASSFGQGAAENTGELFFGEGSRLTVL.

This clonotype was detected a few times. V gene TRBV19 combines with J gene TRBJ2-1; 7 nucleotides agree with TRBD1. The CDR3 covers 13 residues. Germline V gene data show CDR1 as LNHDA and CDR2 as SQIVND (reference sequence). Trimming cost V 7 bases and J 3 bases; bases outside gene matches: 3. CDR3 nucleotide sequence: TGTGCCAGTAAGGGGACAGTCTACAATGAGCAGTTCTTC. Its protein is CASKGTVYNEQFF.

The rearrangement uses TRBV10-3 and TRBJ1-3; no clear D. This CDR3 is 16 amino acids long. The V gene's germline CDR1 is ENHRY and CDR2 SYGVKD. Trimming shortened V by 0 bases and J by 1 base, and 10 bases separated the two germline ends. The CDR3, as DNA: TGTGCCATCAGTGAGTCTTGGGGTCTTTCTGGAAACACCATATATTTT. This sequence encodes CAISESWGLSGNTIYF.

Comment on this clonotype: Because it lacks the conserved phenylalanine or tryptophan at the end, this CDR3 is likely a read error. The DNA is left out, because the CDR3 cannot be placed on it with certainty; the CDR3 is given as TCRdb lists it. The genes are TRBV14 and TRBJ2-7; the table names TRBD1, a call not compared with the DNA. Germline assignment: CDR1 SGHDN and CDR2 FVKESK. The CDR3 contains 10 residues when both ends are counted. CDR3 protein: CASSQSPTPI.

This clonotype has a handful of counts. The rearrangement joins TRBV6-5 to TRBJ2-7; D unclear. V gave up 6 bases and J gave up 3 bases, with 21 bases separating them. The CDR3 runs to 16 residues. Germline values: CDR1 MNHEY, CDR2 SVGAGI. In DNA form, the CDR3 reads TGTGCCAGCAGCCCCCGGGTGGGAAAAGCCTTCTACGAGCAGTACGTC. Residues: CASSPRVGKAFYEQYV.

This clonotype was counted a few times. The J gene is TRBJ2-1, the V gene TRBV7-9, with D possibly matching TRBD2 (6 bases). Germline CDR1 reads SEHNR; CDR2 reads FQNEAQ (reference sequence). Trimming cost V 5 bases and J 7 bases, with 15 bases left between them. CDR3 length: 14 amino acids. The CDR3 protein is CASSPPRGRNEQFF. For the CDR3, the DNA is TGTGCCAGCAGCCCCCCACGGGGGAGGAATGAGCAGTTCTTC.

This sequence joins TRBV10-3 and TRBJ1-1; 7 positions agree with TRBD1. Germline V lookup: CDR1 ENHRY, CDR2 SYGVKD. With 2 bases clipped from V and 6 bases from J, the junction kept 6 bases outside the gene matches. The CDR3 loop spans 14 amino acids. The CDR3 sequence: CAISETGGTAEAFF. Written as DNA, the CDR3 is TGTGCCATCAGTGAGACTGGAGGGACAGCTGAAGCTTTCTTT.

V and J are TRBV7-3 and TRBJ2-1, with D tentatively TRBD1 (6 bases). This CDR3 contains 14 residues. Germline loops: CDR1 SGHTA, CDR2 FQGTGA. V gave up 3 bases and J gave up 4 bases, with 10 bases separating them. CDR3 residues: CASSFAGQYNEQFF. DNA for the CDR3: TGTGCCAGCAGCTTCGCAGGACAGTACAATGAGCAGTTCTTC.

This clonotype was seen only a few times. The chain carries TRBV6-1 and TRBJ2-2, with TRBD2 matching 10 bases. This CDR3 is built from 17 residues. From germline, CDR1 is MNHNS and CDR2 SASEGT. V dropped 10 bases and J dropped 3; count of bases not matched to a gene: 14. DNA for the CDR3: TGTGCCACCTCAGTACGAGCGGGGGGGCTGGACACCGGGGAGCTGTTTTTT. Residues: CATSVRAGGLDTGELFF.

The CDR3 region has the DNA TGTGCCAGCAGACGGGACAGCTCCTATAATTCACCCCTCCACTTT. Protein product: CASRRDSSYNSPLHF. The chain joins TRBV6-6 to TRBJ1-6; TRBD1 aligns across 7 bases. The ends lost 6 bases at V and 0 bases at J; junction bases unmatched: 2. In germline, CDR1 is MNHNY, CDR2 SVGAGI (reference sequence). The CDR3 is made up of 15 amino acids.

The chain has TRBV5-1 and TRBJ2-1; 9 nucleotides agree with TRBD2. From germline, CDR1 is SGHRS and CDR2 YFSETQ. The CDR3 is made up of 14 amino acids. Germline trimming cut 2 bases from V and 12 bases from J; bases unmatched to any gene: 9. The CDR3 DNA sequence: TGCGCCAGCAGCTTCGAGTCTGCGGGGGGGCGGCAGTTCTTC. It translates to CASSFESAGGRQFF.

V and J are TRBV19 and TRBJ1-5; no reliable D call. CDR3 length equals 17 residues. CDR1 LNHDA and CDR2 SQIVND come from the germline V gene (reference sequence). The ends were cut back, 5 bases at V and 0 bases at J, with 17 bases in the middle. The DNA of the CDR3 is TGTGCCAGTAGTCCCACCGCCAGGACTTATAGCAATCAGCCCCAGCATTTT. The encoded protein is CASSPTARTYSNQPQHF.